This TCR beta chain was obtained from a study of T cell repertoires in cytomegalovirus infection. Study-level background: Signatures in public TCR beta sequences pointed to both CMV infection and matching HLA type.

Via MiXCR, TCRdb re-called the reads, giving one row per CDR3 protein. The sample has 450,000 to 650,000 distinct CDR3 sequences; 26% are singletons. The CDR3 runs 19 residues. The trim removed 1 base at V and 1 base at J, leaving 7 bases unmatched. Germline V lookup: CDR1 SNHLY, CDR2 FYNNEI. Specimen: PBMCs. This sequence originates from a human donor in good health (CMV status not recorded). Some clones in this sample may be carry-over from other donors' samples. V is TRBV2 and J is TRBJ2-3, with TRBD2 identical over 14 bases. The CDR3 loop is CASSEDGRGLAGGTDTQYF. The CDR3 DNA sequence: TGTGCCAGCAGTGAAGACGGTAGGGGACTAGCGGGAGGCACAGATACGCAGTATTTT.